One and the same sample provided the 31 T cell receptor beta chains below, sequenced in a study of blood T cell repertoires in COVID-19. Assay: immunoSEQ multiplex PCR; the TCRdb copy retains only in-frame clones and omits some. The sample shows about 150,000 clones, roughly 71% of them seen only once. The sample taken for sequencing was peripheral blood. These receptors came from a woman at least 80 years old with acute or convalescent COVID-19.

This clone was detected only once. This chain uses TRBV29-1 with TRBJ1-2; D remains unclear. Germline values: CDR1 SQVTM, CDR2 ANQGSEA. The CDR3 consists of 13 residues. Trimming pared 4 bases from V and 8 bases from J, leaving 17 bases between. This chain's CDR3 is CSVGGGLSNGYTF. DNA of the CDR3: TGCAGCGTTGGAGGTGGTTTAAGTAACGGCTACACCTTC. The full variable domain, completed using reference TRBV29-1 and TRBJ1-2, is SAVISQKPSRDICQRGTSLTIQCQVDSQVTMMFWYRQQPGQSLTLIATANQGSEATYESGFVIDKFPISRPNLTFSTLTVSNMSPEDSSIYLCSVGGGLSNGYTFGSGTRLTVV.

The chain uses TRBV19 and TRBJ2-3; 9 nucleotides align to TRBD1. The CDR3 has 13 residues. Germline V gene sequence: CDR1 LNHDA, CDR2 SQIVND (reference sequence). The trim removed 3 bases at V and 5 bases at J, leaving 0 bases unmatched. CDR3 in DNA: TGTGCCAGTAGTATGGACAGGGGAGATACGCAGTATTTT. Protein product: CASSMDRGDTQYF.

The chain has TRBV5-1 and TRBJ1-5; TRBD1 agrees at 10 bases. The ends lost 1 base at V and 5 bases at J; junction bases unmatched: 6. This CDR3 contains 16 residues. Germline loops: CDR1 SGHRS, CDR2 YFSETQ. CDR3 nucleotide sequence: TGCGCCAGCAGCTTGTTTCCGACAGGGGGCGATCAGCCCCAGCATTTT. As protein: CASSLFPTGGDQPQHF.

V is TRBV5-5 and J is TRBJ1-1; D remains ambiguous. The CDR3 sequence is 14 residues long. Trimming left V 0 bases short and J 0 bases short, with 6 bases between. Germline CDR1 SGHKS, CDR2 YYEKEE (reference sequence). The CDR3 reads CASSLEAMNTEAFF. The CDR3 DNA follows: TGTGCCAGCAGCTTGGAAGCCATGAACACTGAAGCTTTCTTT.

The chain employs TRBV18 and TRBJ2-5, with 10 positions matching TRBD1. The ends lost 4 bases at V and 5 bases at J; junction bases unmatched: 16. CDR1 KGHSH and CDR2 LQKENI come from the germline V gene. The CDR3 is 18 amino acids. The CDR3 DNA reads TGTGCCAGCTCACGAAAACCCGACCGGGACAGGGGTTTGGAGACCCAGTACTTC. Translated, it gives CASSRKPDRDRGLETQYF.

This clone was counted a single time. This chain links TRBV4-3 with TRBJ1-2; D not certain. Trimming shortened V by 4 bases and J by 6 bases, and 21 bases separated the two germline ends. The germline CDR1 and CDR2 sequences are LGHNA and YSLEER. This CDR3 spans 16 amino acids. The CDR3 loop reads CASSRQKDYQTNGYTF. DNA for the CDR3: TGCGCCAGCAGCCGACAAAAAGACTACCAAACGAATGGCTACACCTTC.

V is TRBV7-8 and J is TRBJ1-2; the D gene is possibly TRBD1 (6 bases). V was shortened by 5 bases and J by 3 bases, with 19 bases between the two germline ends. Looked up from germline, CDR1 is SGHVS and CDR2 is FQNEAQ. The CDR3 consists of 16 residues. In DNA, the CDR3 is TGTGCCAGCAGCCCTATCTGGTCGGACAGAGACTATGGCTACACCTTC. Translation: CASSPIWSDRDYGYTF.

The chain links TRBV5-1 to TRBJ2-7; tentatively, D is TRBD1 (5 bases). The CDR3 contains 12 residues. CDR1 and CDR2 from the germline V gene are SGHRS and YFSETQ. V gave up 4 bases and J gave up 2 bases, with 7 bases separating them. The CDR3 protein is CASSDRAYEQYF. DNA of the CDR3: TGCGCCAGCAGCGACAGAGCCTACGAGCAGTACTTC.

This chain's CDR3 is CASSGLMGQKNTEAFF. CDR3 coding DNA: TGTGCCAGCAGTGGGCTCATGGGACAGAAAAACACTGAAGCTTTCTTT. The chain joins TRBV25-1 to TRBJ1-1, with 7 bases matching TRBD1. CDR1 and CDR2 from the germline V gene are MGHDK and SYGVNS. The CDR3 runs 16 residues. Trimming took 4 bases from V and 2 from J; bases not matched to a gene: 10.

This sequence joins TRBV5-1 and TRBJ2-6, with TRBD2 as a possible D gene (5 bases). There are 15 residues in the CDR3. The V end lost 4 bases, the J end lost 0 bases, and 8 bases lay between the germline ends. CDR1 and CDR2 from the germline V gene are SGHRS and YFSETQ. The CDR3 region is CASSPAGSGANVLTF. The CDR3, as DNA: TGCGCCAGCAGCCCCGCGGGCTCTGGGGCCAACGTCCTGACTTTC.

This clone was seen a few times. The rearrangement links TRBV30 to TRBJ2-1; TRBD2 matches at 7 bases. Germline CDR1 is GTSNPN and CDR2 is SVGIG (reference sequence). The CDR3 contains 16 residues. Germline trimming cut 1 base from V and 0 bases from J; bases unmatched to any gene: 6. The CDR3 DNA is TGTGCCTGGAGTGGGTGGGAGGGAAACTCCTACAATGAGCAGTTCTTC. Translation gives CAWSGWEGNSYNEQFF.

This rearrangement joins TRBV23-1 to TRBJ2-2; possible D gene TRBD1, 5 bases. TRBV23-1 is designated an ORF whose function remains uncertain. CDR3 length: 15 residues. The ends were cut back, 6 bases at V and 1 base at J, with 12 bases in the middle. The CDR3 reads CASSPSGQNTGELFF. In nucleotides, the CDR3 is TGCGCCAGCAGCCCTTCCGGACAGAACACCGGGGAGCTGTTTTTT.

This clone has a handful of counts. The CDR3 coding sequence is TGCGCCAGCAGCCAAGGGACAGGGGCCCGAAATCAGCCCCAGCATTTT. This gives the protein CASSQGTGARNQPQHF. This chain uses TRBV4-3 with TRBJ1-5; 9 nucleotides match TRBD1. The J segment lost 4 bases and the V segment lost 1 base, leaving 5 bases of the junction unmatched. Germline loops: CDR1 LGHNA, CDR2 YSLEER. This CDR3 has 16 amino acids.

V and J are TRBV5-1 and TRBJ1-4, with D unclear. V was cut by 3 bases and J by 5 bases, with 8 bases left in between. There are 13 residues in the CDR3. CDR1 is SGHRS and CDR2 is YFSETQ in the germline V gene. In DNA form, the CDR3 reads TGCGCCAGCAGCTACAGTTCCAATGAAAAACTGTTTTTT. Its protein is CASSYSSNEKLFF.

This chain links TRBV4-1 with TRBJ1-2, with a weak D call TRBD1 (6 bases). The CDR3 consists of 16 residues. Germline values: CDR1 MGHRA, CDR2 YSYEKL. V dropped 3 bases and J dropped 4 bases, with 18 bases sitting between them. The CDR3 nucleotides read TGCGCCAGCAGCCATCAAGATACAGGGACCGTCTATGGCTACACCTTC. This translates into CASSHQDTGTVYGYTF.

Comment on this clone: Being one base from a much bigger clone, this may be a read error. V usage is TRBV6-2 or TRBV6-3 and J usage is TRBJ2-7, with TRBD1 as a possible D gene (5 bases). Germline CDR1 is MNHEY and CDR2 is SVGEGT. The CDR3 has 17 amino acids. This CDR3 reads CASSYSTSTGSSYEQCF. The CDR3, as DNA: TGTGCCAGCAGTTACTCGACGAGTACAGGTTCCTCCTACGAGCAGTGCTTC.

The chain recombines TRBV7-2 with TRBJ1-6; D remains ambiguous. The CDR3 sequence is 14 residues long. The germline CDR1 and CDR2 sequences are SGHTA and FQGNSA. Trimming pared 1 base from V and 7 bases from J, leaving 8 bases between. The chain's CDR3 is CASSLVAVNSPLHF. The CDR3 bases are TGTGCCAGCAGCTTAGTAGCAGTCAATTCACCCCTCCACTTT.

The chain is built from TRBV6-2 or TRBV6-3 and TRBJ2-7; no definite D call. The V end was cut by 1 base, the J end by 1 base, with 8 bases between. Germline V gene lookup returns CDR1 MNHEY and CDR2 SVGEGT. The CDR3 covers 14 residues. Here the CDR3 reads CASSYWATSYEQYF. The CDR3 nucleotides are TGTGCCAGCAGTTACTGGGCAACTTCCTACGAGCAGTACTTC.

The rearrangement joins TRBV5-1 to TRBJ2-5; D gene unclear. V was pared by 5 bases and J by 5 bases, with 16 bases between. Germline assignment: CDR1 SGHRS and CDR2 YFSETQ. This CDR3 has 14 amino acids. CDR3 protein: CASRPFPPEETQYF. The CDR3, as DNA: TGCGCCAGCAGGCCGTTCCCCCCGGAGGAGACCCAGTACTTC.

The rearrangement uses TRBV28 and TRBJ1-4; no definite D call. The CDR3 contains 11 residues. The germline CDR1 and CDR2 sequences are MDHEN and SYDVKM. With 3 bases removed from V and 12 bases from J, the gap between germline ends came to 8 bases. The CDR3 bases are TGTGCCAGCAGTTTCGGTCTGGAACTGTTTTTT. Translation gives CASSFGLELFF.

The rearrangement links TRBV6-5 to TRBJ1-6, with 7 bases that match TRBD1. Germline V gene data show CDR1 as MNHEY and CDR2 as SVGAGI. This CDR3 has 16 amino acids. V was pared by 2 bases and J by 5 bases, with 6 bases of the junction left unmatched. DNA of the CDR3: TGTGCCAGCAGTTACCTCACGACAGGGCATAATTCACCCCTCCACTTT. Translated, it gives CASSYLTTGHNSPLHF.

V is TRBV7-2 and J is TRBJ2-3, with D uncertain. The CDR3 runs to 15 residues. V lost 6 bases, J lost 1 base, and 14 bases lay in between. Germline values: CDR1 SGHTA, CDR2 FQGNSA. CDR3 DNA: TGTGCCAGCAGGCTAAGTTCGATCGGCACAGATACGCAGTATTTT. It yields the protein CASRLSSIGTDTQYF.

The chain is built from TRBV9 and TRBJ1-3, with TRBD1 matching 9 bases. The J segment lost 2 bases and the V segment lost 2 bases, leaving 8 bases of the junction unmatched. This CDR3 region has 17 residues. Germline V lookup: CDR1 SGDLS, CDR2 YYNGEE. The CDR3 reads CASSVLPQGAAGNTIYF. CDR3 DNA: TGTGCCAGCAGCGTTTTACCACAGGGGGCGGCTGGAAACACCATATATTTT.

This clone was counted between two and nine times. The chain combines TRBV19 with TRBJ1-5, with a weak D call TRBD1 (6 bases). Per germline, CDR1 LNHDA and CDR2 SQIVND (reference sequence). Between the trimmed V and J ends, which lost 6 bases and 5 bases, there was a span of 14 bases. The CDR3 length is 14 residues. The CDR3 sequence is CASREIEGDQPQHF. The CDR3 DNA reads TGTGCCAGTAGGGAAATAGAGGGGGATCAGCCCCAGCATTTT.

The rearrangement uses TRBV18 and TRBJ2-1, with 8 nucleotides matching TRBD2. Germline V CDR1 and CDR2: KGHSH, LQKENI. Trimming removed 3 bases from V and 5 bases from J; junction bases left unmatched: 9. This CDR3 comprises 16 residues. CDR3 amino acids: CASSPIAGGGNNEQFF. CDR3 sequence (DNA): TGTGCCAGCTCACCTATTGCGGGGGGCGGTAACAATGAGCAGTTCTTC.

This chain joins TRBV11-2 and TRBJ2-5; no firm D call. CDR3 length: 13 residues. The germline V and J ends were trimmed by 1 base and 2 bases, with 5 bases remaining between them. CDR1 SGHAT and CDR2 FQNNGV come from the germline V gene. The CDR3 is CASSLGSQETQYF. The CDR3, as DNA: TGTGCCAGCAGCTTAGGCAGTCAAGAGACCCAGTACTTC.

The chain couples TRBV20-1 to TRBJ1-1, with TRBD1 as a possible D gene (6 bases). Trimming pared 3 bases from V and 0 bases from J, leaving 17 bases between. CDR1 DFQATT and CDR2 SNEGSKA come from the germline V gene (reference sequence). The length of the CDR3 is 16 residues. CDR3 DNA: TGCAGTGCTAGTCCCCCAGTAGGGGGATTGAACACTGAAGCTTTCTTT. Its translation is CSASPPVGGLNTEAFF.

This clone has just one count. The rearrangement links TRBV6-1 to TRBJ2-7; 8 nucleotides align to TRBD1. This CDR3 region has 19 residues. J was trimmed by 4 bases and V by 0 bases; bases with no gene match: 17. CDR1 is MNHNS, CDR2 SASEGT, per germline. The chain's CDR3 is CASSEALGQGFSYIYEQYF. For the CDR3, the DNA is TGTGCCAGCAGTGAAGCGCTTGGACAGGGATTCTCCTATATTTACGAGCAGTACTTC.

The gene calls are TRBV19 and TRBJ1-6; possible D gene TRBD1, 6 bases. V shed 5 bases and J shed 6 bases, with 17 bases lying between them. Germline assignment: CDR1 LNHDA and CDR2 SQIVND (reference sequence). The CDR3 loop spans 16 amino acids. The CDR3 region is CASSGSGQRINSPLHF. The DNA for the CDR3 is TGTGCCAGTAGTGGCAGTGGACAGAGAATTAATTCACCCCTCCACTTT.

This chain uses TRBV15 with TRBJ2-1; 7 nucleotides match TRBD2. There are 15 residues in the CDR3. After removal of 3 bases from V and 6 bases from J, the junction contained 8 bases not matched to a gene. Germline CDR1 and CDR2: LNHNV and YYDKDF (reference sequence). CDR3 nucleotide sequence: TGTGCCACCAGCAGGATGGGCGGGAGCGTCAATGAGCAGTTCTTC. This sequence encodes CATSRMGGSVNEQFF.

The chain is built from TRBV6-5 and TRBJ2-7; possibly TRBD1 for D (5 bases). The V gene's germline CDR1 is MNHEY and CDR2 SVGAGI. The CDR3 covers 14 residues. V lost 6 bases and J 5 bases, leaving 17 bases between the germline ends. CDR3 nucleotide sequence: TGTGCCAGCAGACTCCTACAGGTTTTCGACGAGCAGTACTTC. Its translation is CASRLLQVFDEQYF.